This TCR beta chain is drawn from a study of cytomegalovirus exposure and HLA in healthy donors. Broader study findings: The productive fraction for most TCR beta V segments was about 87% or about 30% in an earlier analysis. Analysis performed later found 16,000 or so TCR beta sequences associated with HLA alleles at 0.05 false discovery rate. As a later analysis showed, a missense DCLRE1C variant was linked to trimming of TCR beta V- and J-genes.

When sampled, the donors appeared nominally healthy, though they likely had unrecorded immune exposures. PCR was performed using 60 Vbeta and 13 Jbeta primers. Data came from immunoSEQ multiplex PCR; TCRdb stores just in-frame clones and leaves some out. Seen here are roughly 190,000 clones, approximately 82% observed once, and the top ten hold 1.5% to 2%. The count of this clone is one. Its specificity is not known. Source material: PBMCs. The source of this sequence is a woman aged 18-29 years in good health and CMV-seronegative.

CDR3 nucleotide sequence: TGTGCCAGCAGTGAAGTTGGAGGCAACATATTCTTT. It translates to CASSEVGGNIFF. The gene calls are TRBV25-1 and TRBJ1-1; D uncertain. The CDR3 spans 12 residues. The V end lost 2 bases, the J end lost 14 bases, and 15 bases lay between the germline ends. CDR1 is MGHDK and CDR2 is SYGVNS in the germline V gene.